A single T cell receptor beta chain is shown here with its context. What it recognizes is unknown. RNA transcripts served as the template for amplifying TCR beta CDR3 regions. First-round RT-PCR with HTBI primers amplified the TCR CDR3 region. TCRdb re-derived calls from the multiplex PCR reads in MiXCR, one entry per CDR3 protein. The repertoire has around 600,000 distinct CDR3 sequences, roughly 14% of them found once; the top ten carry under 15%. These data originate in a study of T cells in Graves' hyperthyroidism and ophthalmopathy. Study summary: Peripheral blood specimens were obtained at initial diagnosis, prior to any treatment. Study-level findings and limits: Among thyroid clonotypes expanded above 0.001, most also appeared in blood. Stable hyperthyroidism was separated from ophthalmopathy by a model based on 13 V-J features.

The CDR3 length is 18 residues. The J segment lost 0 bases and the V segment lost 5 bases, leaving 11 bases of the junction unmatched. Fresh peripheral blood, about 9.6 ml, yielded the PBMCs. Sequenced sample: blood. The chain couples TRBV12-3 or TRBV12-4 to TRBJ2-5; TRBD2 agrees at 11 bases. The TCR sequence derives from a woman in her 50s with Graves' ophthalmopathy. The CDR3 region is CASSKPGLAVWYQETQYF. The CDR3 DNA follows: TGTGCCAGCAGTAAACCGGGACTAGCGGTTTGGTACCAAGAGACCCAGTACTTC.